What follows are 5 T cell receptor beta chains derived from one specimen sequenced in a study of T cells after yellow fever vaccination (dated by TCRdb to between 2018 and 2021). The sample's treatment or condition, from its label and the paper: live attenuated yellow fever vaccine strain. Library method: 5' RACE. TCRdb lists the instrument as Illumina HiSeq 2500. The public sequencing data were trimmed at Q25 with fastp and processed into clonotypes with MiXCR by TCRdb, which kept only in-frame beta chains. Rows with a matching CDR3 protein are joined into one entry that keeps the most common DNA and genes. Within this sample are 160,000 or so distinct CDR3 sequences, with about 7% of them counted one time only. The ten top clones hold 2.5% of the sample. This sample comprised CD4+ T cells sorted from PBMCs, obtained around 5 days after the first yellow fever vaccination. The receptors here all came from a man aged 18 to 30 who received the YFV17D yellow fever vaccine.

At least ten counts were recorded for this clonotype. V gene TRBV18 combines with J gene TRBJ2-5; 7 bases agree with TRBD1. The trim removed 8 bases at V and 1 base at J, leaving 4 bases unmatched. Germline CDR1 reads KGHSH; CDR2 reads LQKENI. This CDR3 is built from 13 residues. CDR3 DNA: TGTGCCAGCACCGGGACAGTCCAAGAGACCCAGTACTTC. This gives the protein CASTGTVQETQYF.

The CDR3 reads CAISFDDYYTNTGELFF. The CDR3 DNA follows: TGTGCCATCAGTTTCGACGACTATTACACGAACACCGGGGAGCTGTTTTTT. The chain is built from TRBV11-1 and TRBJ2-2; D is perhaps TRBD2 (5 bases). The CDR3 length is 17 residues. With 10 bases removed from V and 0 bases from J, the gap between germline ends came to 21 bases. The germline V gene has CDR1 SGHAT and CDR2 FQDESV (reference sequence).

This clonotype was found many times. This rearrangement joins TRBV5-1 to TRBJ1-6; D uncertain. Deletions cut 0 bases from V and 11 bases from J, with 15 bases between. In germline, CDR1 is SGHRS, CDR2 YFSETQ. The CDR3 runs 15 residues. CDR3 nucleotide sequence: TGCGCCAGCAGCTTGGCCGTGGCAGGAGTTGCACCCCTCCACTTT. Amino acid sequence: CASSLAVAGVAPLHF. The full variable domain, in which reference TRBV5-1 and TRBJ1-6 provide the parts outside the CDR3, is KAGVTQTPRYLIKTRGQQVTLSCSPISGHRSVSWYQQTPGQGLQFLFEYFSETQRNKGNFPGRFSGRQFSNSRSEMNVSTLELGDSALYLCASSLAVAGVAPLHFGNGTRLTVT.

J is TRBJ2-6 and V is TRBV12-3 or TRBV12-4; TRBD1 or TRBD2 may be the D gene (5 bases each). The germline V and J ends were trimmed by 4 bases and 0 bases, with 16 bases remaining between them. The CDR3 contains 18 residues. In DNA form, the CDR3 reads TGTGCCAGCAGTTCCCGAGGGGCCCCCCTCTCTGGGGCCAACGTCCTGACTTTC. This gives the protein CASSSRGAPLSGANVLTF.

V usage is TRBV13 and J usage is TRBJ2-7, with D perhaps matching TRBD2 (5 bases). Germline V gene data show CDR1 as PRHDT and CDR2 as FYEKMQ (reference sequence). V was pared by 3 bases and J by 7 bases, with 10 bases between. The CDR3 covers 12 residues. The CDR3 DNA reads TGTGCCAGCAGCTTCGGTCCGGGAGAGCAGTACTTC. Translating gives CASSFGPGEQYF. The full variable domain, in which reference TRBV13 and TRBJ2-7 provide the parts outside the CDR3, is AAGVIQSPRHLIKEKRETATLKCYPIPRHDTVYWYQQGPGQDPQFLISFYEKMQSDKGSIPDRFSAQQFSDYHSELNMSSLELGDSALYFCASSFGPGEQYFGPGTRLTVT.